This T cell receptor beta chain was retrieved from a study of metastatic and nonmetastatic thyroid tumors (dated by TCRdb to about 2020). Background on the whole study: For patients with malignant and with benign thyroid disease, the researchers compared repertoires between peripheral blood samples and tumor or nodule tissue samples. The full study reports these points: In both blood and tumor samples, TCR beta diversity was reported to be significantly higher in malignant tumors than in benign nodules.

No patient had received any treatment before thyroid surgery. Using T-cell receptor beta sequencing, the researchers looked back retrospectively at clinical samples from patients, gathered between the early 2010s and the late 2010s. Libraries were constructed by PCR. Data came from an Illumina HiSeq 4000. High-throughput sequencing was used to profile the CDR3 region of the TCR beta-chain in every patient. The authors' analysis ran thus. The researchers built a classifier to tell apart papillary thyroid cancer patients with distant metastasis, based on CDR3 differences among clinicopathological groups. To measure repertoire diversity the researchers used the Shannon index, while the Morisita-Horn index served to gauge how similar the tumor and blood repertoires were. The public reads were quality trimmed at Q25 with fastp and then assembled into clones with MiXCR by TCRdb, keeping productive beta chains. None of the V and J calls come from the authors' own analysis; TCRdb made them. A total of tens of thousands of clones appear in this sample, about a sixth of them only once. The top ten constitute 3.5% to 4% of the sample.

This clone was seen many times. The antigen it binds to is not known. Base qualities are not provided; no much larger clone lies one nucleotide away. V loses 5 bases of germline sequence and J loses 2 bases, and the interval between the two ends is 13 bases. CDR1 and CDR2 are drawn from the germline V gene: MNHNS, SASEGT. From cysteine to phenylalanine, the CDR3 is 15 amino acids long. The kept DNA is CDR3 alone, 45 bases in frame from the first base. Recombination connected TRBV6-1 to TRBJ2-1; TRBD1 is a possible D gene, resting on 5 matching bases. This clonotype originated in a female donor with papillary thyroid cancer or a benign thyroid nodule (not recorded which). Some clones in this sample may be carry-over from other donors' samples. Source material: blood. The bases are TGTGCCAGCAGTTTCCAGGGTATCACCTACAATGAGCAGTTCTTC. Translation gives CASSFQGITYNEQFF.